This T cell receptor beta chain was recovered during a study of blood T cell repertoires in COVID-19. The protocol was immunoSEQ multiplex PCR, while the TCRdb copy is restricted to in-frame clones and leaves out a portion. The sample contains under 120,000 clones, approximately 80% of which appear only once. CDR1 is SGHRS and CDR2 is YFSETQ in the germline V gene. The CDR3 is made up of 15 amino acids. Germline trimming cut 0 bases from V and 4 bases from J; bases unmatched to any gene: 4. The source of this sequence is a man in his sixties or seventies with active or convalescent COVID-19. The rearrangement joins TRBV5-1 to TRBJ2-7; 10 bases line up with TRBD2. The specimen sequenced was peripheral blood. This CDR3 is CASSLGGSGRYEQYF. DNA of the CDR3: TGCGCCAGCAGCTTGGGCGGTAGCGGGAGGTACGAGCAGTACTTC.